This T cell receptor (beta chain) was recorded in a study of T cell responses to AZD1222 COVID-19 vaccine. Findings and caveats of the study: At baseline, seropositivity was found in only six AZD1222 recipients. Females outnumbered males among donors, who were mostly white British; clonal diversity was possibly underestimated.

CDR1 and CDR2 (germline): LGHNA, YNFKEQ. V was pared by 5 bases and J by 0 bases, with 11 bases between. There are 15 residues in the CDR3. Comments on this clone: As yet, its antigen is unknown.

Data came from immunoSEQ multiplex PCR; TCRdb stores just in-frame clones and leaves some out. Here the sample spans 110,000 to 150,000 clones, 88% being singletons. This specimen was peripheral blood, taken on day 0 of AZD1222 vaccination. This sequence was found in an adult in good health. V is TRBV4-2 and J is TRBJ2-1, with a tentative D call TRBD2 (5 bases). The CDR3 reads CASSELVDSYNEQFF. The DNA of the CDR3 is TGTGCCAGCAGCGAACTAGTCGACTCCTACAATGAGCAGTTCTTC.